This TCR beta chain was documented in a study of shared clonotypes between healthy human individuals. The study's findings and limits: Rarefaction showed that sequencing of sorted subsets was incomplete (despite large depth). Estimated richness values were generally larger in naive subsets than in memory subsets.

The naive CD8 subset, CD45RO-negative cells positively selected for CCR7, excluded terminally differentiated effector memory CD45RA+ cells. In this sample, this clone turned up once. The target antigen is unknown. The germline V gene encodes CDR1 SGDLS and CDR2 YYNGEE. This CDR3 has 17 amino acids. Trimming removed 0 bases from V and 5 bases from J; junction bases left unmatched: 12. The table came from immunoSEQ multiplex PCR; TCRdb's copy has only in-frame clones and leaves some out. Counted here are millions of clones, around 93% occurring once; the ten biggest clones make up more than 1.5%. The genes are TRBV9 and TRBJ1-1, with 8 positions matching TRBD1. Material: naive CD8+ T cells from PBMCs. The clonotype comes from a man aged 18 to 29 in good health. Some clones in this sample may be carry-over from other donors' samples. CDR3 sequence reads: CASSVAGSGGTDTEAFF. The CDR3 region has the DNA TGTGCCAGCAGCGTAGCTGGGTCAGGGGGCACTGATACTGAAGCTTTCTTT.